The clone carrying this T cell receptor (beta chain) has ten or more counts. The donor group consisted entirely of healthy Caucasians. In TCRdb, the 5' RACE reads were re-called with MiXCR into one record per CDR3 protein. The table lists approximately 220,000 distinct CDR3 sequences, more than 6.5% of them singletons. V trimming: 5 bases; J trimming: 2 bases; junction bases outside the gene matches: 4. CDR1 SEHNR and CDR2 FQNEAQ come from the germline V gene (reference sequence). The CDR3 is 16 amino acids. The record originates from a study of identical twins. The same data also contributed to another study, on yellow fever vaccine responses in identical twins.

The genes are TRBV7-9 and TRBJ2-1; 12 nucleotides agree with TRBD2. The clonotype comes from a woman aged 18-29 years in good health. Sample: memory (CD45RO+) T cells sorted from blood. CDR3 in amino acids: CASSTLAGGTYNEQFF. The CDR3 DNA sequence: TGTGCCAGCAGCACCCTAGCGGGAGGGACCTACAATGAGCAGTTCTTC.